This T cell receptor (beta chain) was sequenced for a study of blood T cells in healthy people across ages. A word on this clonotype: Its antigen is unidentified.

General study results and limits: Higher diversity and more naive CD4+ cells were features of long-lived donors, compared to aged donors.

V trimming: 4 bases; J trimming: 6 bases; junction bases outside the gene matches: 9. The CDR3 is 15 residues long. Germline CDR1 is SGHRS and CDR2 is YFSETQ. A second PCR, run for about 7 to 11 cycles, used a sample-barcoded 5' primer plus a J-beta primer mix. Each cDNA molecule was tagged by a template-switch adaptor that had 12 random nucleotides. TCRdb re-analysed the 5' RACE reads in MiXCR, keeping a single row per CDR3 protein. The repertoire holds about 830,000 distinct CDR3 sequences, 55% to 65% seen once, with 28% in the top ten. The sequencing sample was made of blood. This rearrangement joins TRBV5-1 to TRBJ2-3; TRBD2 matches at 9 bases. The source of this sequence is a man between 25 and 39 years old in good health. The DNA for the CDR3 is TGCGCCAGCAGCAATAGCGGGGGCCGATGGGATACGCAGTATTTT. Amino acids: CASSNSGGRWDTQYF.